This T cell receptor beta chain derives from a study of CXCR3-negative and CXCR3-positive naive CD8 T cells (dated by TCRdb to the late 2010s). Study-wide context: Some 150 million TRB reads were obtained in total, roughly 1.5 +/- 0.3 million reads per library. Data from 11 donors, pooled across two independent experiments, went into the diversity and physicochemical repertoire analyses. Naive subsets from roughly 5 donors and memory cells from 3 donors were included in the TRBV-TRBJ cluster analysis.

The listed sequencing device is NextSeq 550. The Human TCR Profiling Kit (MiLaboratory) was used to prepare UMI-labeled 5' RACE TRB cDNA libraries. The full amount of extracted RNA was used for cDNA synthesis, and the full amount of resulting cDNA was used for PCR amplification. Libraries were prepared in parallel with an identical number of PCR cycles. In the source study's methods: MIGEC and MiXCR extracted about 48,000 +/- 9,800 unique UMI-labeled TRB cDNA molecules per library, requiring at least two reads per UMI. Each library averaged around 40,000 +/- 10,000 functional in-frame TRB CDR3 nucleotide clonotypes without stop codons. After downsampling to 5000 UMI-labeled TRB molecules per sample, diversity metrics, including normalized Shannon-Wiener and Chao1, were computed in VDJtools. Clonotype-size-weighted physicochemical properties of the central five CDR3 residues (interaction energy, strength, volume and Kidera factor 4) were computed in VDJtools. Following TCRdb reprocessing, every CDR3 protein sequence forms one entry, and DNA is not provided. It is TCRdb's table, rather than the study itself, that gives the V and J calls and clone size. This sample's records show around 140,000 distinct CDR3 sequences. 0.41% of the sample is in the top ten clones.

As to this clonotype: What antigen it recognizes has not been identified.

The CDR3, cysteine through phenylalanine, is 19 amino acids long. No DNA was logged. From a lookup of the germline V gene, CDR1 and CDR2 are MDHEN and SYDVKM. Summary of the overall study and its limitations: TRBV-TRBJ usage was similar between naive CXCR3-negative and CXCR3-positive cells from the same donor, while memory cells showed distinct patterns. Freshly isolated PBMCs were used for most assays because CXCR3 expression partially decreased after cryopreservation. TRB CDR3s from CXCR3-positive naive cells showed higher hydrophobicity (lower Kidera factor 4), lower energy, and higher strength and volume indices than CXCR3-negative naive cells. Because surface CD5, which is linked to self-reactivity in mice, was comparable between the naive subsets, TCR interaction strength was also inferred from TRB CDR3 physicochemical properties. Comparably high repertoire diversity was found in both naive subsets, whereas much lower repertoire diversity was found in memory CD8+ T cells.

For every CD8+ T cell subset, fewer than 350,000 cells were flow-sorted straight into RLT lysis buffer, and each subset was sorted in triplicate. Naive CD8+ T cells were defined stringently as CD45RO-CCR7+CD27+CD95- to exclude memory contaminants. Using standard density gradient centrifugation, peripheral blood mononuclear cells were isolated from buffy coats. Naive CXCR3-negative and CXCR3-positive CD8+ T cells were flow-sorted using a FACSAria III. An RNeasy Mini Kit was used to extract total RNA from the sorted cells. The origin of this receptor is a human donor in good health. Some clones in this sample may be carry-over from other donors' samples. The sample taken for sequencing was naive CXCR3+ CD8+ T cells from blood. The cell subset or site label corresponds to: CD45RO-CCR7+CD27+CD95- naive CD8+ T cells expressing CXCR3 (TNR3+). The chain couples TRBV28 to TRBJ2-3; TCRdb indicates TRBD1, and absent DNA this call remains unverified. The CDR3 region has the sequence CASSISDREPQTSTDTQYF.